The T cell receptor beta chain described here comes from a study of T cell repertoires in cytomegalovirus infection. MiXCR was run by TCRdb on the reads, yielding one entry per CDR3 protein. The sample shows around 800,000 distinct CDR3 sequences, 32% of them seen only once. This clonotype was counted between two and nine times. The target antigen is unknown. The sequence was collected from a human donor in good health (CMV status not recorded). Some clones in this sample may be carry-over from other donors' samples. This specimen was cultured CD8+ T cells from PBMCs, taken from culture after CMV antigen stimulation.

The CDR3 spells CASSFELPLHRGSEGDEAFF. The CDR3, as DNA: TGTGCCAGCAGCTTTGAATTGCCGTTACACAGGGGATCCGAGGGGGATGAAGCTTTCTTT. The chain couples TRBV12-3 or TRBV12-4 to TRBJ1-1; TRBD1 aligns across 7 bases. This CDR3 comprises 20 residues. Germline trimming cut 6 bases from V and 7 bases from J; bases unmatched to any gene: 29.